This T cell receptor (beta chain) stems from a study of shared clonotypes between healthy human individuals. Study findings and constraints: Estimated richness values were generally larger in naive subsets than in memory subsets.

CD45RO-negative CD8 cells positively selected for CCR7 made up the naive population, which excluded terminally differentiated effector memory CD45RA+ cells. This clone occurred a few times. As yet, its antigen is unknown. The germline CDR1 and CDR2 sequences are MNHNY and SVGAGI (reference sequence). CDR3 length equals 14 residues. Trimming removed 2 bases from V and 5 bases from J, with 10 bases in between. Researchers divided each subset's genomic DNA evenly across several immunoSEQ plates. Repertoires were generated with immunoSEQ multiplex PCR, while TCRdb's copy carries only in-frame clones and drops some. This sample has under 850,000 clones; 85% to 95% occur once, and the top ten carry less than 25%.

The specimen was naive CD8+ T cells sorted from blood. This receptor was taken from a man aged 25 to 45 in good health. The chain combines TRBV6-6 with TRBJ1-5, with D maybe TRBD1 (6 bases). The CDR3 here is CASSYGGLDQPQHF. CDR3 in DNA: TGTGCCAGCAGTTACGGGGGGCTCGATCAGCCCCAGCATTTT.